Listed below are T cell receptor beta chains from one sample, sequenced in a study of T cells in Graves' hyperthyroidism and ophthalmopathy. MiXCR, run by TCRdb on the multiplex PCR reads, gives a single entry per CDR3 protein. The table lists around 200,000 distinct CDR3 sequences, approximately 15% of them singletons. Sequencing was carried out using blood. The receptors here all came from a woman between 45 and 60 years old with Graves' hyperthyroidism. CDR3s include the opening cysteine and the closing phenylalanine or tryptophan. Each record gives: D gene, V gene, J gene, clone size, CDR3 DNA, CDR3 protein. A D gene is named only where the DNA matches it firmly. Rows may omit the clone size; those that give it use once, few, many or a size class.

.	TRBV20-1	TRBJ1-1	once	TGCAGTGCTAGAAGTCAGGGGATGTACACTGAAGCTTTCTTT	CSARSQGMYTEAFF
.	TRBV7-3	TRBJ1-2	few	TGTGCCAGCAGCTCTTCCGGGACAACTCTCGGTGGCTACACCTTC	CASSSSGTTLGGYTF
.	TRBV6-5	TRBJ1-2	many	TGTGCCAGCAGTTACTCGAGGACCGGGACAAACTATGGCTACACCTTC	CASSYSRTGTNYGYTF
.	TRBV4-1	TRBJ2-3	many	TGCGCCAGCAGCCAATCCCGCGGGGTTACGCAGTATTTT	CASSQSRGVTQYF
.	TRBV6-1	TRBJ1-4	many	TGTGCCAGCAGTGAAGCTACAGAAATTAATGAAAAACTGTTTTTT	CASSEATEINEKLFF
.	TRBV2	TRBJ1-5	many	TGTGCCAGCAGTGGGGTCGGGGGAGACCAGCCCCAGCATTTT	CASSGVGGDQPQHF
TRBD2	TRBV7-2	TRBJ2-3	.	TGTGCCAGCAGCCCCAGTCAGCGGGGGCCTGCAGATACGCAGTATTTT	CASSPSQRGPADTQYF
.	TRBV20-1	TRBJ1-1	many	TGCAGTGCTAATAGGGGGACTGAAGCTTTCTTT	CSANRGTEAFF
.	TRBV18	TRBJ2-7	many	TGTGCCAGCTCACCACAGGGGCTGGGCTACGAGCAGTACTTC	CASSPQGLGYEQYF
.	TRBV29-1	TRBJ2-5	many	TGCAGCGTTGACCGACAGACCGAGACCCAGTACTTC	CSVDRQTETQYF
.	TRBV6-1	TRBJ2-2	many	TGTGCCAGCAGTAAAGCGCAGGGAAACACCGGGGAGCTGTTTTTT	CASSKAQGNTGELFF
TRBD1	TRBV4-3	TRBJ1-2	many	TGCGCCAGCAGCCGAGACCATCGACAGGGCCGTGGCTACACCTTC	CASSRDHRQGRGYTF
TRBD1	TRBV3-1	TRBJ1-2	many	TGTGCCAGCAGCCAAGATATGGGACAGGGGGCCGACTACACCTTC	CASSQDMGQGADYTF
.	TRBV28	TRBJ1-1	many	TGTGCCAGCAGGGGCCCGGGTGGGAACACTGAAGCTTTCTTT	CASRGPGGNTEAFF
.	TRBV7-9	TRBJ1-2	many	TGTGCCAGCAGCTTAAATGAGCACGGGGGAGGTGACGCCTTC	CASSLNEHGGGDAF
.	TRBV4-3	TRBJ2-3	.	TGCGCCAGCAGCCCCGGACGTCCTAGCACAGATACGCAGTATTTT	CASSPGRPSTDTQYF
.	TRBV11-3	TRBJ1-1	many	TGTGCCAGCAGCTGGGGCACTGAAGCTTTCTTT	CASSWGTEAFF
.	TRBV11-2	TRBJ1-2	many	TGTGCCAGCAGCTTACAAGGTGGCTACACCTTC	CASSLQGGYTF
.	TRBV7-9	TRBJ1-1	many	TGTGCCAGCAGCCTTAAGGCGGGGAACACTGAAGCTTTCTTT	CASSLKAGNTEAFF
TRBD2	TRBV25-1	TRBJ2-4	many	TGTGCCAGCAGTGAACCGGGGGGGAAGTCCGTAGCCAAAAACATCCAGTACTTC	CASSEPGGKSVAKNIQYF
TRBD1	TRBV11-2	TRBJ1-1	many	TGTGCCAGCAGCAGCGACAGGGGAAGGAGAGCTTTCTTT	CASSSDRGRRAFF
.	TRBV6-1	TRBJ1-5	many	TGTGCCAGCCTTGACTTGGGGACCCAGCATTTT	CASLDLGTQHF
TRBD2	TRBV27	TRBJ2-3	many	TGTGCCAGCAGTTTTAGCGGGGGGGGCACAGATACGCAGTATTTT	CASSFSGGGTDTQYF
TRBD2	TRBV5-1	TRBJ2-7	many	TGCGCCAGCAGCTTGACTAGCGGGGCGTCCTACGAGCAGTACTTC	CASSLTSGASYEQYF
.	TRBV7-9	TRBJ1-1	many	TGTGCCAGCAAGAGGAACACTGAAGCTTTCTTT	CASKRNTEAFF
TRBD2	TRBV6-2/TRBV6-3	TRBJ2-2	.	TGTGCCAGCAGTGGGCTAGCGGGGACCGTTAACACCGGGGAGCTGTTTTTT	CASSGLAGTVNTGELFF
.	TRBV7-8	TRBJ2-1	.	TGTGCCAGCAGCTGGCGGGGTGCCTACAATGAGCAGTTCTTC	CASSWRGAYNEQFF
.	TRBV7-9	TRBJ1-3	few	TGTGCCAGCAGCTACGGATCCTCTGGAAACACCATATATTTT	CASSYGSSGNTIYF
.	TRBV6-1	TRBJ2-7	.	TGTGCCAGCAGTTCCCCAACAGGAGGCTCCTACGAGCAGTACTTC	CASSSPTGGSYEQYF
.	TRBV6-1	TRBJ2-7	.	TGTGCCAGCAACCCTTCCTTCACAGGAGAGCAGTACTTC	CASNPSFTGEQYF
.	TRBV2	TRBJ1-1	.	TGTGCCAGCAGATTGAGGGCCCTGAACACTGAAGCTTTCTTT	CASRLRALNTEAFF
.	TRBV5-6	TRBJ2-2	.	TGTGCCAGCAGCTTCCCCCTGCCAGGGGGGGGGAACACCGGGGAGCTGTTTTTT	CASSFPLPGGGNTGELFF
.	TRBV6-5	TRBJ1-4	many	TGTGCCAGCAGTTACTCTTCAGGGTGGTTACTGTTTTTT	CASSYSSGWLLFF
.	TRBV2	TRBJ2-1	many	TGTGCCAGCAGTCGCGGGGGCCGATACAATGAGCAGTTCTTC	CASSRGGRYNEQFF
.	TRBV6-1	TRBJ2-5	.	TGTGCCAGCAGTTCCCACCCTCAGGGTGGTGGGACCCAGTACTTC	CASSSHPQGGGTQYF
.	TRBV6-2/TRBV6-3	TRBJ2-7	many	TGTGCCAGCAGTTGGCAGGGCGGGCGTTACGAGCAGTACTTC	CASSWQGGRYEQYF
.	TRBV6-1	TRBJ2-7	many	TGTGCCAGCAGTCCGAGGACGGACTACCCCTACGAGCAGTACTTC	CASSPRTDYPYEQYF
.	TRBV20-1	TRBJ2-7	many	TGCAGTGCTAGAGTGGGTTCCTTGGACTACGAGCAGTACTTC	CSARVGSLDYEQYF
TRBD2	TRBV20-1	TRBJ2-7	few	TGCAGTGCTAGAGATCCTGGGACTAGCGGGGGGAATTACTACGAGCAGTACTTC	CSARDPGTSGGNYYEQYF
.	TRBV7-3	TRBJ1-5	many	TGTGCCAGCAGCTTAACACTTAATCAGCCCCAGCATTTT	CASSLTLNQPQHF
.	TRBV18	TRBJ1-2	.	TGTGCCAGCTCACCCACGGCTTCTAGCGGCTACACCTTC	CASSPTASSGYTF